This is a list of T cell receptor beta chains from one sample in a study of OX40 agonist ivuxolimab in advanced cancers. Measured with immunoSEQ multiplex PCR; TCRdb has only the in-frame clones, and not every one. Altogether 15,000 to 20,000 clones are present, 86% being singletons, with the ten largest covering just under 20%. The sequencing used CD4+ or CD8+ T cells sorted from blood, collected in a trial of the OX40 agonist ivuxolimab. These receptors came from an adult with an advanced solid tumor such as melanoma, head and neck, liver or kidney cancer. Both conserved end residues are part of each CDR3. Fields, in order: D gene, clone size, J gene, CDR3 length, V gene, CDR3 DNA, CDR3 protein. The D gene is left open where the match is weak. For some rows the clone size is stated as once, few or many, or as a class when expanded; others skip it.

D gene: NA; clone size: NA; J gene: TRBJ1-6; CDR3 length: 15; V gene: TRBV18; CDR3 DNA: TGTGCCAGCTCACCACAGAAGACAGAAGATTCACCCCTCCACTTT; CDR3 protein: CASSPQKTEDSPLHF
D gene: NA; clone size: NA; J gene: TRBJ1-5; CDR3 length: 14; V gene: TRBV28; CDR3 DNA: TGTGCCAGCGGAATCCCCCATAGCAATCAGCCCCAGCATTTT; CDR3 protein: CASGIPHSNQPQHF
D gene: NA; clone size: few; J gene: TRBJ2-7; CDR3 length: 15; V gene: TRBV19; CDR3 DNA: TGTGCCAGTACGAAGATGGCTGGCGGCTACTACGAGCAGTACTTC; CDR3 protein: CASTKMAGGYYEQYF
D gene: NA; clone size: once; J gene: TRBJ2-6; CDR3 length: 14; V gene: TRBV5-1; CDR3 DNA: TGCGCCAGCAGCTTGGGTAGTGGGGCCAACGTCCTGACTTTC; CDR3 protein: CASSLGSGANVLTF
D gene: TRBD1; clone size: once; J gene: TRBJ2-7; CDR3 length: 15; V gene: TRBV27; CDR3 DNA: TGTGCCAGCAGTGCGAGGACAGGGGGTCCCTACGAGCAGTACTTC; CDR3 protein: CASSARTGGPYEQYF
D gene: NA; clone size: NA; J gene: TRBJ2-1; CDR3 length: 11; V gene: TRBV28; CDR3 DNA: TGTGCCAGCAGTTTCCGGCGGGAGCAGTTCTTC; CDR3 protein: CASSFRREQFF
D gene: NA; clone size: NA; J gene: TRBJ2-2; CDR3 length: 15; V gene: TRBV7-9; CDR3 DNA: TGTGCCAGCAGCTTAACGCTGATTAACACCGGGGAGCTGTTTTTT; CDR3 protein: CASSLTLINTGELFF
D gene: NA; clone size: NA; J gene: TRBJ2-2; CDR3 length: 13; V gene: TRBV28; CDR3 DNA: TGTGCCAGCAGGGGCCCTAGCCCCGGGGAGCTGTTTTTT; CDR3 protein: CASRGPSPGELFF
D gene: TRBD1; clone size: NA; J gene: TRBJ2-7; CDR3 length: 15; V gene: TRBV4-3; CDR3 DNA: TGCGCCAGCAGCCAAAGCGGGACAGGGGGCCTCGAGCAGTACTTC; CDR3 protein: CASSQSGTGGLEQYF
D gene: NA; clone size: once; J gene: TRBJ2-7; CDR3 length: 13; V gene: TRBV4-2; CDR3 DNA: TGTGCCAGCAGCCGTGTAGGGGGCTACGAGCAGTACTTC; CDR3 protein: CASSRVGGYEQYF
D gene: NA; clone size: once; J gene: TRBJ2-7; CDR3 length: 14; V gene: TRBV5-1; CDR3 DNA: TGCGCCAGCAGCTCCGACCCTCAAAAGGGCGAGCAGTACTTC; CDR3 protein: CASSSDPQKGEQYF
D gene: NA; clone size: NA; J gene: TRBJ2-5; CDR3 length: 13; V gene: TRBV6-5; CDR3 DNA: TGTGCCAGCAGTTACGCCGGGCAAGAGACCCAGTACTTC; CDR3 protein: CASSYAGQETQYF
D gene: TRBD1; clone size: NA; J gene: TRBJ1-3; CDR3 length: 14; V gene: TRBV27; CDR3 DNA: TGTGCCAGCAGTTCCGGGACAGGAGGAAACACCATATATTTT; CDR3 protein: CASSSGTGGNTIYF
D gene: NA; clone size: NA; J gene: TRBJ2-7; CDR3 length: 15; V gene: TRBV7-2; CDR3 DNA: TGTGCCAGCAGCTTAGTACAGGTAGGGCCCTACGAGCAGTACTTC; CDR3 protein: CASSLVQVGPYEQYF
D gene: TRBD2; clone size: NA; J gene: TRBJ2-1; CDR3 length: 15; V gene: TRBV6-5; CDR3 DNA: TGTGCCAGCAGCTTAACTAGCGGGATTTACAATGAGCAGTTCTTC; CDR3 protein: CASSLTSGIYNEQFF
D gene: TRBD1; clone size: once; J gene: TRBJ2-1; CDR3 length: 15; V gene: TRBV11-2; CDR3 DNA: TGTGCCAGCAGCAGCCCGGGGACAGGGAGGGATGAGCAGTTCTTC; CDR3 protein: CASSSPGTGRDEQFF
D gene: TRBD2; clone size: NA; J gene: TRBJ2-3; CDR3 length: 16; V gene: TRBV27; CDR3 DNA: TGTGCCAGCAGTTTCCGCCTAGCGGGACCCTCAGATACGCAGTATTTT; CDR3 protein: CASSFRLAGPSDTQYF
D gene: NA; clone size: NA; J gene: TRBJ2-7; CDR3 length: 13; V gene: TRBV7-8; CDR3 DNA: TGTGCCAGCAGCTTACACACCGGCTACGAGCAGTACTTC; CDR3 protein: CASSLHTGYEQYF
D gene: NA; clone size: NA; J gene: TRBJ1-3; CDR3 length: 14; V gene: TRBV5-6; CDR3 DNA: TGTGCCAGCAGCCTGACAGCTTCTGGAAACACCATATATTTT; CDR3 protein: CASSLTASGNTIYF
D gene: TRBD1; clone size: NA; J gene: TRBJ2-7; CDR3 length: 13; V gene: TRBV29-1; CDR3 DNA: TGCAGCGCTAGGGACAGGGGGCAAAACGAGCAGTACTTC; CDR3 protein: CSARDRGQNEQYF
D gene: TRBD1; clone size: large; J gene: TRBJ1-4; CDR3 length: 14; V gene: TRBV7-9; CDR3 DNA: TGTGCCAGCAGCCTGACAGGGGTTAATGAAAAACTGTTTTTT; CDR3 protein: CASSLTGVNEKLFF
D gene: NA; clone size: NA; J gene: TRBJ1-2; CDR3 length: 13; V gene: TRBV5-6; CDR3 DNA: TGTGCCAGCAGCTTGAATACGGGGTATGGCTACACCTTC; CDR3 protein: CASSLNTGYGYTF
D gene: TRBD1; clone size: NA; J gene: TRBJ1-2; CDR3 length: 16; V gene: TRBV7-2; CDR3 DNA: TGTGCCAGCAGCTTAGGGATGGGACAGAACCCCTATGGCTACACCTTC; CDR3 protein: CASSLGMGQNPYGYTF
D gene: NA; clone size: NA; J gene: TRBJ1-6; CDR3 length: 16; V gene: TRBV6-5; CDR3 DNA: TGTGCCAGCAGTTACTCGTCCCCTTTTTATAATTCACCCCTCCACTTT; CDR3 protein: CASSYSSPFYNSPLHF
D gene: NA; clone size: NA; J gene: TRBJ2-7; CDR3 length: 16; V gene: TRBV7-9; CDR3 DNA: TGTGCCAGCAGCCCAGGGGCTTCCCCTCGATTTGACGAGCAGTACTTC; CDR3 protein: CASSPGASPRFDEQYF
D gene: NA; clone size: NA; J gene: TRBJ2-3; CDR3 length: 12; V gene: TRBV11-3; CDR3 DNA: TGTGCCAGCAGTTCCGGCACAGATACGCAGTATTTT; CDR3 protein: CASSSGTDTQYF
D gene: TRBD2; clone size: NA; J gene: TRBJ2-3; CDR3 length: 18; V gene: TRBV5-3; CDR3 DNA: TGTGCCAGAAGCTCGCGGGCCGGACTAGCGGGGAGCACAGATACGCAGTATTTT; CDR3 protein: CARSSRAGLAGSTDTQYF
D gene: TRBD1; clone size: NA; J gene: TRBJ2-1; CDR3 length: 14; V gene: TRBV5-4; CDR3 DNA: TGTGCCAGCAGCTTGGGACAGGGGTACAATGAGCAGTTCTTC; CDR3 protein: CASSLGQGYNEQFF
D gene: TRBD2; clone size: NA; J gene: TRBJ2-5; CDR3 length: 14; V gene: TRBV6-5; CDR3 DNA: TGTGCCAGCAGACCCCTAGCGGGGGGGGAGACCCAGTACTTC; CDR3 protein: CASRPLAGGETQYF
D gene: NA; clone size: NA; J gene: TRBJ2-5; CDR3 length: 16; V gene: TRBV14; CDR3 DNA: TGTGCCAGCAGCCAAGATTTCGGCGGGCCACAAGAGACCCAGTACTTC; CDR3 protein: CASSQDFGGPQETQYF
D gene: NA; clone size: NA; J gene: TRBJ2-1; CDR3 length: 13; V gene: TRBV7-9; CDR3 DNA: TGTGCCAGCAGCTTAAGGGGAGCAAATGAGCAGTTCTTC; CDR3 protein: CASSLRGANEQFF
D gene: TRBD1; clone size: NA; J gene: TRBJ1-1; CDR3 length: 16; V gene: TRBV5-1; CDR3 DNA: TGCGCCAGCAGCAAATCAGGGACAGGGGATAACACTGAAGCTTTCTTT; CDR3 protein: CASSKSGTGDNTEAFF
D gene: NA; clone size: NA; J gene: TRBJ2-7; CDR3 length: 15; V gene: TRBV28; CDR3 DNA: TGTGCCAGCAGCGGCCACCAAAGGGGCTCCTACGAGCAGTACTTC; CDR3 protein: CASSGHQRGSYEQYF
D gene: TRBD2; clone size: NA; J gene: TRBJ2-5; CDR3 length: 17; V gene: TRBV13; CDR3 DNA: TGTGCCAGCAGCGGTGGCTTGGCGGGAGGGCCACAAGAGACCCAGTACTTC; CDR3 protein: CASSGGLAGGPQETQYF
D gene: NA; clone size: NA; J gene: TRBJ1-3; CDR3 length: 12; V gene: TRBV25-1; CDR3 DNA: TGTGCCAGCAGGACTTCTGGAAACACCATATATTTT; CDR3 protein: CASRTSGNTIYF
D gene: NA; clone size: NA; J gene: TRBJ1-5; CDR3 length: 17; V gene: TRBV27; CDR3 DNA: TGTGCCAGCAGCCTAGGGGGTGGGAACATCGGCAATCAGCCCCAGCATTTT; CDR3 protein: CASSLGGGNIGNQPQHF
D gene: NA; clone size: NA; J gene: TRBJ1-3; CDR3 length: 13; V gene: TRBV2; CDR3 DNA: TGTGCCAGCAGTGTGGTGACTGGAAACACCATATATTTT; CDR3 protein: CASSVVTGNTIYF
D gene: TRBD2; clone size: NA; J gene: TRBJ2-2; CDR3 length: 15; V gene: TRBV4-1; CDR3 DNA: TGCGCCAGCAGCCAACTAGCGGGAGACACCGGGGAGCTGTTTTTT; CDR3 protein: CASSQLAGDTGELFF
D gene: TRBD2; clone size: NA; J gene: TRBJ2-3; CDR3 length: 15; V gene: TRBV6-1; CDR3 DNA: TGTGCCAGCAGTGAAAGGGTGGGAGGGCAAGATACGCAGTATTTT; CDR3 protein: CASSERVGGQDTQYF
D gene: NA; clone size: NA; J gene: TRBJ2-3; CDR3 length: 14; V gene: TRBV11-1; CDR3 DNA: TGTGCCAGCAGCTTGTCAGGGAGGACAGATACGCAGTATTTT; CDR3 protein: CASSLSGRTDTQYF
D gene: TRBD1; clone size: NA; J gene: TRBJ2-7; CDR3 length: 13; V gene: TRBV6-1; CDR3 DNA: TGTGCCAGCAGTGGACAGGGGGGTGACGAGCAGTACTTC; CDR3 protein: CASSGQGGDEQYF
D gene: TRBD2; clone size: NA; J gene: TRBJ2-5; CDR3 length: 16; V gene: TRBV11-2; CDR3 DNA: TGTGCCAGCAGCTTAGGGGGGCTAGCGGGAAAAGAGACCCAGTACTTC; CDR3 protein: CASSLGGLAGKETQYF
D gene: NA; clone size: NA; J gene: TRBJ2-3; CDR3 length: 12; V gene: TRBV28; CDR3 DNA: TGTGCCAGCAGTCCCGGGACAGATACGCAGTATTTT; CDR3 protein: CASSPGTDTQYF
D gene: TRBD1; clone size: NA; J gene: TRBJ1-4; CDR3 length: 15; V gene: TRBV4-2; CDR3 DNA: TGTGCCAGCAGCCAAGATAGGACAGGGGTTGAAAAACTGTTTTTT; CDR3 protein: CASSQDRTGVEKLFF
D gene: NA; clone size: NA; J gene: TRBJ2-7; CDR3 length: 12; V gene: TRBV7-9; CDR3 DNA: TGTGCCAGCAGCTTAGACGGGAGCGAGCAGTACTTC; CDR3 protein: CASSLDGSEQYF
D gene: NA; clone size: NA; J gene: TRBJ2-2; CDR3 length: 15; V gene: TRBV7-7; CDR3 DNA: TGTGCCAGCAGCGGGGGTAGGGAGAACACCGGGGAGCTGTTTTTT; CDR3 protein: CASSGGRENTGELFF
D gene: TRBD2; clone size: NA; J gene: TRBJ2-7; CDR3 length: 15; V gene: TRBV6-5; CDR3 DNA: TGTGCCAGCATGCCTCTAGCGGAAGCTTCCTACGAGCAGTACTTC; CDR3 protein: CASMPLAEASYEQYF
D gene: TRBD1; clone size: NA; J gene: TRBJ1-5; CDR3 length: 15; V gene: TRBV5-1; CDR3 DNA: TGCGCCAGCAGCTTGACAGGGGCGGCTAGTCAGCCCCAGCATTTT; CDR3 protein: CASSLTGAASQPQHF
D gene: NA; clone size: NA; J gene: TRBJ2-5; CDR3 length: 11; V gene: TRBV19; CDR3 DNA: TGTGCCAGTAGTATTGGAGGGACCCAGTACTTC; CDR3 protein: CASSIGGTQYF
D gene: NA; clone size: NA; J gene: TRBJ1-6; CDR3 length: 14; V gene: TRBV27; CDR3 DNA: TGTGCCAGCAGTGTGGACGGACGAATTTCACCCCTCCACTTT; CDR3 protein: CASSVDGRISPLHF
D gene: NA; clone size: NA; J gene: TRBJ2-3; CDR3 length: 14; V gene: TRBV19; CDR3 DNA: TGTGCCAGTTCGGAGACAGGAAGGGTAGATACGCAGTATTTT; CDR3 protein: CASSETGRVDTQYF
D gene: TRBD1; clone size: NA; J gene: TRBJ2-7; CDR3 length: 15; V gene: TRBV7-9; CDR3 DNA: TGTGCCAGCAGCTTTTTGGGACAGGGGGCGTACGAGCAGTACTTC; CDR3 protein: CASSFLGQGAYEQYF